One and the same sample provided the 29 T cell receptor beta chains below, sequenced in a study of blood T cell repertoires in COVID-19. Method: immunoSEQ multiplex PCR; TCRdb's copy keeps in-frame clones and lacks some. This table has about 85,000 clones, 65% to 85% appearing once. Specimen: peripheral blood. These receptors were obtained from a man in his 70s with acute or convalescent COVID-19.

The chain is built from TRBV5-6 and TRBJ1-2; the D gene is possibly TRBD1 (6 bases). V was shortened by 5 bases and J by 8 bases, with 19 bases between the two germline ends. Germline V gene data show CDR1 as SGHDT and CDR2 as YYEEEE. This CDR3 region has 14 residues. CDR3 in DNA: TGTGCCAGCAGACTCGCCAGGGGTTTCGGCGGCTACACCTTC. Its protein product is CASRLARGFGGYTF. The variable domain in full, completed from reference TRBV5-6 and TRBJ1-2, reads DAGVTQSPTHLIKTRGQQVTLRCSPKSGHDTVSWYQQALGQGPQFIFQYYEEEERQRGNFPDRFSGHQFPNYSSELNVNALLLGDSALYLCASRLARGFGGYTFGSGTRLTVV.

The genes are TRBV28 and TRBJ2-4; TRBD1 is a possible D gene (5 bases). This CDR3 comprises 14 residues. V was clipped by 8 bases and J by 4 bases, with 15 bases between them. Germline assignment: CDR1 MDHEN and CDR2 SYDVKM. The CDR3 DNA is TGTGCCAGCCGTGTGGGGCAGGCAAAAAACATTCAGTACTTC. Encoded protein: CASRVGQAKNIQYF.

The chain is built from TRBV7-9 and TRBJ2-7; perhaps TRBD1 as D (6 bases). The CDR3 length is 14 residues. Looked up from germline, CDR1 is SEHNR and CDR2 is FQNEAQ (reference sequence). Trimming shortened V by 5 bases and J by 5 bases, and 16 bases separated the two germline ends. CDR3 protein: CASSDPRGLDEQYF. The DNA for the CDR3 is TGTGCCAGCAGCGATCCCAGGGGATTAGACGAGCAGTACTTC.

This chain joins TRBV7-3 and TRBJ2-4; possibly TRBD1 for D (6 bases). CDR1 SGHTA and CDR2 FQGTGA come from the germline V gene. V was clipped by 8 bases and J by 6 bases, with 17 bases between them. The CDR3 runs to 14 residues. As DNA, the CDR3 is TGTGCCAGCGCCCTTAGCCCAGGGGTAAACATTCAGTACTTC. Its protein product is CASALSPGVNIQYF. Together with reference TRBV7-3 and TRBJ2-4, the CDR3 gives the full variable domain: GAGVSQTPSNKVTEKGKYVELRCDPISGHTALYWYRQSLGQGPEFLIYFQGTGAADDSGLPNDRFFAVRPEGSVSTLKIQRTERGDSAVYLCASALSPGVNIQYFGAGTRLSVL.

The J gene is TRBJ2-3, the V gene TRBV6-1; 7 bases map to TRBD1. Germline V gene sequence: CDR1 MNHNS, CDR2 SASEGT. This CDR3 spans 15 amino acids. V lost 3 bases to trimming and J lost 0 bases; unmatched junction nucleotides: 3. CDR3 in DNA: TGTGCCAGCAGTGAGGTGGACAGGAGCACAGATACGCAGTATTTT. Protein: CASSEVDRSTDTQYF.

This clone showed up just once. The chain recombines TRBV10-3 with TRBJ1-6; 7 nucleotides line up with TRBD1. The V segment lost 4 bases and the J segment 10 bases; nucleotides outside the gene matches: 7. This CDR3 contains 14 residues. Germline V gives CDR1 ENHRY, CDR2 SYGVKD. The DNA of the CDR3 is TGTGCCATCAGTGCCAAGGGGGCAGAATCACCCCTCCACTTT. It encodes CAISAKGAESPLHF.

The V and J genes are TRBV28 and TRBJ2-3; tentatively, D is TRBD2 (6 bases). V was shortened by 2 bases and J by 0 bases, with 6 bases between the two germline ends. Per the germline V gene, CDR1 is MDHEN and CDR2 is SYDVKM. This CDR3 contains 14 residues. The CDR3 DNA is TGTGCCAGCAGTTTAGGGACTAGCACAGATACGCAGTATTTT. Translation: CASSLGTSTDTQYF.

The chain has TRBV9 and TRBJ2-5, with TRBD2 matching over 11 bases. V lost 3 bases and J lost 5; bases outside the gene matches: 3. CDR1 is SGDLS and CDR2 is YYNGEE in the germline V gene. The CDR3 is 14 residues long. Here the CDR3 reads CASSARTSGETQYF. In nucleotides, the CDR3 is TGTGCCAGCAGCGCCAGGACTAGCGGGGAGACCCAGTACTTC.

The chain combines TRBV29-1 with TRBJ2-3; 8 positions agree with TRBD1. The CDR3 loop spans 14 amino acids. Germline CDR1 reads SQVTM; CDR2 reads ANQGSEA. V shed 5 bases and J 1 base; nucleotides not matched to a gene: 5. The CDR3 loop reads CSVSDRGGTDTQYF. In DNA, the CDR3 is TGCAGCGTTTCTGACAGGGGAGGCACAGATACGCAGTATTTT.

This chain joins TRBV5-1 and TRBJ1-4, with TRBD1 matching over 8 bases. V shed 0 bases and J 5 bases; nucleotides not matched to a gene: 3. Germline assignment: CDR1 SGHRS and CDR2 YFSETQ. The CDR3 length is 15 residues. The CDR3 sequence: CASSLVQGENEKLFF. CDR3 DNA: TGCGCCAGCAGCTTGGTACAGGGGGAGAATGAAAAACTGTTTTTT.

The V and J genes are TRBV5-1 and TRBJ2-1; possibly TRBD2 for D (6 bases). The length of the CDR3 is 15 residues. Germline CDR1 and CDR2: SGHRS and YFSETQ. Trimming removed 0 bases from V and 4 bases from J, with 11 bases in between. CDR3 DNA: TGCGCCAGCAGCTTGGCGGGGGACTTTTACAATGAGCAGTTCTTC. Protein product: CASSLAGDFYNEQFF.

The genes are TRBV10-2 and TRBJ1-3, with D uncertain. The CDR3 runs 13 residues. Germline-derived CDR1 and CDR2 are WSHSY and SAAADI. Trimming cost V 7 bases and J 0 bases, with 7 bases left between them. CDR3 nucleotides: TGCGCCAGCAACGAGGTCTCTGGAAACACCATATATTTT. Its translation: CASNEVSGNTIYF.

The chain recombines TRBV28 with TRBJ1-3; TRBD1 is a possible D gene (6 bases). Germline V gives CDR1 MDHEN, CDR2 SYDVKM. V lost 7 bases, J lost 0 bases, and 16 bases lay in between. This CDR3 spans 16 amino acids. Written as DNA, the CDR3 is TGTGCCAGCACCACCCAGCAGGGGTCCTCTGGAAACACCATATATTTT. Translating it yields CASTTQQGSSGNTIYF. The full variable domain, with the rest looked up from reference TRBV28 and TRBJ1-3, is DVKVTQSSRYLVKRTGEKVFLECVQDMDHENMFWYRQDPGLGLRLIYFSYDVKMKEKGDIPEGYSVSREKKERFSLILESASTNQTSMYLCASTTQQGSSGNTIYFGEGSWLTVV.

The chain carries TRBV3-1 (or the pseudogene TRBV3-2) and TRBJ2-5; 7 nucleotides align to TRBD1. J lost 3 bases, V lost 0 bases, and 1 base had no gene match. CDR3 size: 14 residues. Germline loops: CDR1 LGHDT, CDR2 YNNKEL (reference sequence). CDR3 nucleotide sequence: TGTGCCAGCAGCCAAGATACAGGGGAAGAGACCCAGTACTTC. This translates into CASSQDTGEETQYF.

The CDR3 protein is CASAQGRSTEAFF. CDR3 bases: TGTGCCAGCGCACAGGGGAGGAGTACTGAAGCTTTCTTT. V and J are TRBV27 and TRBJ1-1, with TRBD1 matching over 7 bases. Looked up from germline, CDR1 is MNHEY and CDR2 is SMNVEV (reference sequence). The CDR3 consists of 13 residues. With V trimmed by 8 bases and J by 5 bases, 8 bases remained unmatched.

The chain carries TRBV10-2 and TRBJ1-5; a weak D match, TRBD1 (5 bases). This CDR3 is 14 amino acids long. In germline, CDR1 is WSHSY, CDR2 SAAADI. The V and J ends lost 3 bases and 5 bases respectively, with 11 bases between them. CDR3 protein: CASSDPGKDQPQHF. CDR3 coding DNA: TGCGCCAGCAGTGATCCAGGGAAAGATCAGCCCCAGCATTTT.

The DNA for the CDR3 is TGTGCCAGCAGCCTCGGACAGGGGCGGCAAGCTTTCTTT. Translated: CASSLGQGRQAFF. The rearrangement joins TRBV6-5 to TRBJ1-1, with TRBD1 matching 9 bases. Per germline, CDR1 MNHEY and CDR2 SVGAGI. Unmatched junction bases numbered 8, after V lost 6 bases and J lost 9 bases. CDR3 length equals 13 residues.

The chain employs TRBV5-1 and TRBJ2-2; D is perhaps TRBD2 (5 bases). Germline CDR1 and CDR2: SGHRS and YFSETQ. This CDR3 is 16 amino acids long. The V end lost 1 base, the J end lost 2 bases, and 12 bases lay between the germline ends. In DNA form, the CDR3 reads TGCGCCAGCAGCTTGTCGGGGAGCCCCAACACCGGGGAGCTGTTTTTT. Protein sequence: CASSLSGSPNTGELFF.

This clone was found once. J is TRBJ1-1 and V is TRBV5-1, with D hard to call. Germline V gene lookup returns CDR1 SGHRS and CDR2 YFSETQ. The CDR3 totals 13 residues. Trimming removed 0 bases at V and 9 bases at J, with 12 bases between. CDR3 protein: CASSLAGRSQAFF. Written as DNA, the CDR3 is TGCGCCAGCAGCTTGGCGGGGAGATCTCAAGCTTTCTTT.

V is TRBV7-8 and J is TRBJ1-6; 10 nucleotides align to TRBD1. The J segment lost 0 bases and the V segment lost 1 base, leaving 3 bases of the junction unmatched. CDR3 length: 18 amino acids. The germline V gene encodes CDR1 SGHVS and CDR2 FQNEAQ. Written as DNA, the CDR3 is TGTGCCAGCAGCTTAGGGGACAGGGGCATCTCCTATAATTCACCCCTCCACTTT. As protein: CASSLGDRGISYNSPLHF.

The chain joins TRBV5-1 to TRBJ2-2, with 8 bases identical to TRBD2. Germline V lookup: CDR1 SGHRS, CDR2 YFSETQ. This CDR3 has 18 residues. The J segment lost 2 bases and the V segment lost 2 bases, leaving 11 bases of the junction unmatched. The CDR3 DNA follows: TGCGCCAGCAGCTTCCCACTAGCGGTGGGGGCCAACACCGGGGAGCTGTTTTTT. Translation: CASSFPLAVGANTGELFF.

As DNA, the CDR3 is TGTGCCAGCAGCTTAGCGCTAGTTAACACTGAAGCTTTCTTT. Translating gives CASSLALVNTEAFF. V is TRBV7-9 and J is TRBJ1-1; D gene unclear. The length of the CDR3 is 14 residues. Trimming took off 0 bases at V and 2 bases at J, with 7 bases between the two ends. The germline V gene encodes CDR1 SEHNR and CDR2 FQNEAQ (reference sequence).

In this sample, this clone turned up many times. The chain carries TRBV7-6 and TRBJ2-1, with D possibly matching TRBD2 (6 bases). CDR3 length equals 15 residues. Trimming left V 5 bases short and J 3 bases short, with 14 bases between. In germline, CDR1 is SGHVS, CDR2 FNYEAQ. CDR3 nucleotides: TGTGCCAGCAGCCCAGACCATAGCGGCTACAATGAGCAGTTCTTC. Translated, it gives CASSPDHSGYNEQFF.

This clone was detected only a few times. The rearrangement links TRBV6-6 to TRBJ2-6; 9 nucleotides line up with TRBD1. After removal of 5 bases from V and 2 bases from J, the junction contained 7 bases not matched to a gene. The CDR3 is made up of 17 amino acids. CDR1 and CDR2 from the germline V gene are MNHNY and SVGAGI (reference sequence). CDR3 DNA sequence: TGTGCCAGCAGTCTCCGACAGGGGGTCGCTGGGGCCAACGTCCTGACTTTC. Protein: CASSLRQGVAGANVLTF.

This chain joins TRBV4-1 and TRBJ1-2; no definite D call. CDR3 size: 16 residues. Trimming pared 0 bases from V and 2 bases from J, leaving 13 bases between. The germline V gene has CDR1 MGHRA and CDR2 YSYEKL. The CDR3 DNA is TGCGCCAGCAGCCAAGATTATGCGGGGTTGAACTATGGCTACACCTTC. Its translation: CASSQDYAGLNYGYTF.

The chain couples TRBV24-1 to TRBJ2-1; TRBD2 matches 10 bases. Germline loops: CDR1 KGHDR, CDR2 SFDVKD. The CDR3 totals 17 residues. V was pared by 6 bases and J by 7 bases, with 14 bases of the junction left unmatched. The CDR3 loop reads CATSSYGGGLASNEQFF. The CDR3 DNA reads TGTGCCACCAGTTCCTATGGGGGGGGACTAGCGAGTAATGAGCAGTTCTTC.

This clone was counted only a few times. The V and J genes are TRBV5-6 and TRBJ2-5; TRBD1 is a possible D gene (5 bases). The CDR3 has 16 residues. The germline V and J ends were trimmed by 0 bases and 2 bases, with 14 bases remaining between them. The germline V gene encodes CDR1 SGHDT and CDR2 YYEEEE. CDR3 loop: CASSLAQGWLQETQYF. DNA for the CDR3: TGTGCCAGCAGCTTGGCGCAGGGTTGGCTACAAGAGACCCAGTACTTC.

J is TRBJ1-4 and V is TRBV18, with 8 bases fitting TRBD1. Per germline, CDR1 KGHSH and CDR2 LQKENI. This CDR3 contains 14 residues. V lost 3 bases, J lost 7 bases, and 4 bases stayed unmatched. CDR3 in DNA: TGTGCCAGCTCACCCCGGACAGGGAGTGAAAAACTGTTTTTT. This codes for CASSPRTGSEKLFF.

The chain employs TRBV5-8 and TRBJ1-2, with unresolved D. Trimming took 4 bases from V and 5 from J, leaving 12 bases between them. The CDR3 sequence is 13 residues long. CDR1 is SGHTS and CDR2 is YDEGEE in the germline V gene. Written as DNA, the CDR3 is TGTGCCAGCAGCCAGACGGTGAGGTATGGCTACACCTTC. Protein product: CASSQTVRYGYTF.